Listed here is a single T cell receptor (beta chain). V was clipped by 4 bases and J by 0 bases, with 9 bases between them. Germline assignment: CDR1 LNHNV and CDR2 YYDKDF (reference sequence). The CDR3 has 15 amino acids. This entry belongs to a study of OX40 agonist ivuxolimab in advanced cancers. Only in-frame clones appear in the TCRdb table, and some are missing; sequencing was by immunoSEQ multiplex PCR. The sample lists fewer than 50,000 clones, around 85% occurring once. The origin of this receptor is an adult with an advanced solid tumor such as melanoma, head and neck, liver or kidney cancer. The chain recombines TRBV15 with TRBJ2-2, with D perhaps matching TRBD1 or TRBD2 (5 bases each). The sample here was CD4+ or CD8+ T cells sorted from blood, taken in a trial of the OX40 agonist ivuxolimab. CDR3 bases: TGTGCCACCAGCAAGGGACCAGCGAACACCGGGGAGCTGTTTTTT. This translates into CATSKGPANTGELFF.